This T cell receptor beta chain was found in a study of blood T cell repertoires in COVID-19. Per the authors' pipeline: From reference gene primer amplification, estimates of nucleated cell counts were derived. The protocol was immunoSEQ multiplex PCR, while the TCRdb copy is restricted to in-frame clones and leaves out a portion. Clonal size and the V and J genes are those of that table, whereas D and trimming came from the DNA. The table lists around 400,000 clones, roughly 90% of them singletons, with 1.5% to 2% in the top ten. Resolution of symptoms, clearance, or two negative PCRs was present in recovered Cohort 3 donors. V lost 0 bases and J 2 bases, leaving 18 bases between the germline ends. Per germline, CDR1 LNHNV and CDR2 YYDKDF (reference sequence). This CDR3 spans 18 amino acids.

This clonotype originated in a woman in her thirties who had recovered from COVID-19. V usage is TRBV15 and J usage is TRBJ2-3; a possible D gene is TRBD2 (5 bases). The sample comprised PBMCs or T cells enriched from blood (not recorded which). CDR3: CATSRDTLNLGDTDTQYF. The DNA for the CDR3 is TGTGCCACCAGCAGAGATACTCTGAATCTCGGGGACACAGATACGCAGTATTTT.